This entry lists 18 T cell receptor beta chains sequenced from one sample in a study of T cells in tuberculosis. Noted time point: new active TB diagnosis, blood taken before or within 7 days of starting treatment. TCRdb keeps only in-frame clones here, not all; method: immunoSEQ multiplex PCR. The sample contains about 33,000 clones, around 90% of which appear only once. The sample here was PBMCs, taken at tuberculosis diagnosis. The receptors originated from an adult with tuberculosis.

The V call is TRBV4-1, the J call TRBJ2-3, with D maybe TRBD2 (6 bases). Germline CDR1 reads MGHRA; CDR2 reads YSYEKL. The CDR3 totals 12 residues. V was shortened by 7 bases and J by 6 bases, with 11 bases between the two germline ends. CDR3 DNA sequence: TGCGCCAGCACCGGGGCGGGGGATACGCAGTATTTT. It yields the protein CASTGAGDTQYF.

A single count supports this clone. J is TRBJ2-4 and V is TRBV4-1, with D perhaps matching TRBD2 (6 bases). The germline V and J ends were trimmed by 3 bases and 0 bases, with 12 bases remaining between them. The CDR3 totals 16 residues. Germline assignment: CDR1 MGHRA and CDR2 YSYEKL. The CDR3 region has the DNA TGCGCCAGCAGCCATACTGTTAGCGGAGCCAAAAACATTCAGTACTTC. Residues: CASSHTVSGAKNIQYF.

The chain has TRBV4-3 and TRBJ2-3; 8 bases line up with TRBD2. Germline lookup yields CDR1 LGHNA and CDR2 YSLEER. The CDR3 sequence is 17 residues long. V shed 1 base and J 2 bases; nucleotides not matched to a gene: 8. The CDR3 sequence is CASSQVWAGGPTDTQYF. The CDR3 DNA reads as TGCGCCAGCAGCCAAGTGTGGGCGGGGGGACCCACAGATACGCAGTATTTT.

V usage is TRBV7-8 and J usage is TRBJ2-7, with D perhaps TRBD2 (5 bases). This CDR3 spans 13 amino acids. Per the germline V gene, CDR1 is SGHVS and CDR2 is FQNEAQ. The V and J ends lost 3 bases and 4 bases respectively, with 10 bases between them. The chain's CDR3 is CASSLAGQYEQYF. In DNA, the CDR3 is TGTGCCAGCAGCTTGGCGGGCCAATACGAGCAGTACTTC.

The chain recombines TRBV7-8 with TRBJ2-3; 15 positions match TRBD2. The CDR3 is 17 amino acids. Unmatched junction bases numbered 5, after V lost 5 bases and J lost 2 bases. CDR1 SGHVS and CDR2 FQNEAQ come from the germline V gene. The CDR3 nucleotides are TGTGCCAGCAGCCTGGGGACTAGCGGGGGGACCACAGATACGCAGTATTTT. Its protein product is CASSLGTSGGTTDTQYF. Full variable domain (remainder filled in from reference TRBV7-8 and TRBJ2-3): GAGVSQSPRYKVAKRGQDVALRCDPISGHVSLFWYQQALGQGPEFLTYFQNEAQLDKSGLPSDRFFAERPEGSVSTLKIQRTQQEDSAVYLCASSLGTSGGTTDTQYFGPGTRLTVL.

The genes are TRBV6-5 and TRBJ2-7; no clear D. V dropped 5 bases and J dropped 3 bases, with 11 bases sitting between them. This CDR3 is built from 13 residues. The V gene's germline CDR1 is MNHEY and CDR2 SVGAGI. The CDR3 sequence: CASSQSGSYEQYF. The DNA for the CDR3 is TGTGCCAGCAGTCAATCGGGTAGCTACGAGCAGTACTTC.

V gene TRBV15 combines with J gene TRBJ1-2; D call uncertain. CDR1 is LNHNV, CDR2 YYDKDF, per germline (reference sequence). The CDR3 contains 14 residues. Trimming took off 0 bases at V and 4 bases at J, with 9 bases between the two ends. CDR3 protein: CATSRDKTGYGYTF. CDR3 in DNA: TGTGCCACCAGCAGAGATAAGACGGGCTATGGCTACACCTTC. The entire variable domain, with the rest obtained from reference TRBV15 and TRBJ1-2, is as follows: DAMVIQNPRYQVTQFGKPVTLSCSQTLNHNVMYWYQQKSSQAPKLLFHYYDKDFNNEADTPDNFQSRRPNTSFCFLDIRSPGLGDTAMYLCATSRDKTGYGYTFGSGTRLTVV.

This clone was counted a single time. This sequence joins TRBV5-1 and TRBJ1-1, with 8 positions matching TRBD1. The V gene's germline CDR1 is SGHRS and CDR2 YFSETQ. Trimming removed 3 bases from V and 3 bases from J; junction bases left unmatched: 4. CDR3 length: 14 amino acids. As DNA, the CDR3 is TGCGCCAGCAGCTGGACGACAGGGGACACTGAAGCTTTCTTT. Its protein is CASSWTTGDTEAFF.

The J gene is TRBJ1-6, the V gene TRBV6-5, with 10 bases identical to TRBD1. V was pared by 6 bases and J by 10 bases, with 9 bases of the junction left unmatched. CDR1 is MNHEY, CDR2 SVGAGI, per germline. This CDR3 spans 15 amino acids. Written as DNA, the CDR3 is TGTGCCAGCAGCAAGTCGGGACAGGGGCTATCACCCCTCCACTTT. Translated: CASSKSGQGLSPLHF.

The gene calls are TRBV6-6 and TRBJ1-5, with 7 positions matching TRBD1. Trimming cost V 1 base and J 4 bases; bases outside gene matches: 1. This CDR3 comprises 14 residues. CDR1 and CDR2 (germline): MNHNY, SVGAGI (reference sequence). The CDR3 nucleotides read TGTGCCAGCAGTTACTTGGACAGGAATCAGCCCCAGCATTTT. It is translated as CASSYLDRNQPQHF.

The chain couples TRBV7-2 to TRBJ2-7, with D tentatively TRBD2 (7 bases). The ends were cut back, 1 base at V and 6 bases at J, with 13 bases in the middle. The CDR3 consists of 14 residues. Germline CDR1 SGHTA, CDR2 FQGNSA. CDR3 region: CASSLVRGGGEQYF. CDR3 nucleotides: TGTGCCAGCAGCTTAGTAAGGGGAGGGGGCGAGCAGTACTTC. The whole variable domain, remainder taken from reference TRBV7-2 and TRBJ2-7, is GAGVSQSPSNKVTEKGKDVELRCDPISGHTALYWYRQSLGQGLEFLIYFQGNSAPDKSGLPSDRFSAERTGGSVSTLTIQRTQQEDSAVYLCASSLVRGGGEQYFGPGTRLTVT.

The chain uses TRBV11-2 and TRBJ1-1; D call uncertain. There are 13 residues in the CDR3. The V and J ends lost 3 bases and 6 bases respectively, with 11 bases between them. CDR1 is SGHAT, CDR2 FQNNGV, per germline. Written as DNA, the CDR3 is TGTGCCAGCAGCTTCTTTCTGGGCCCTGAAGCTTTCTTT. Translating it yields CASSFFLGPEAFF.

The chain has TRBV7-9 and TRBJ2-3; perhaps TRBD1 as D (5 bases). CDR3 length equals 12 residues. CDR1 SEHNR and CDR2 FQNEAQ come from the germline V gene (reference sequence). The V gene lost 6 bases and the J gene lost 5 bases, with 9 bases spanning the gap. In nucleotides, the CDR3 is TGTGCCAGCAGTCTTACAGGAGATACGCAGTATTTT. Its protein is CASSLTGDTQYF.

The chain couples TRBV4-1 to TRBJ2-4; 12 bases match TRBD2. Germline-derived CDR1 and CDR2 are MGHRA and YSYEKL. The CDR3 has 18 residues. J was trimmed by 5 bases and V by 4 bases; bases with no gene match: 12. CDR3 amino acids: CASSLPTSGRNIQNIQYF. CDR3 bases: TGCGCCAGCAGCCTGCCAACTAGCGGGAGGAATATCCAAAACATTCAGTACTTC.

The CDR3 nucleotides read TGTGCCAGCAGTTTGGGGGGACAGGGAGATCAGCCCCAGCATTTT. This sequence encodes CASSLGGQGDQPQHF. The V and J genes are TRBV28 and TRBJ1-5, with 9 positions matching TRBD1. V shed 3 bases and J 5 bases; nucleotides not matched to a gene: 5. This CDR3 contains 15 residues. Looked up from germline, CDR1 is MDHEN and CDR2 is SYDVKM.

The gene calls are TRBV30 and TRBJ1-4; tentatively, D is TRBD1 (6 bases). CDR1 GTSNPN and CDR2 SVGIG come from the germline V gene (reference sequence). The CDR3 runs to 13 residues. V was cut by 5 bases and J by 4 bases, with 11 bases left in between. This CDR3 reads CAWADSFNEKLFF. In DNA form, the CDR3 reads TGTGCCTGGGCGGACAGCTTTAATGAAAAACTGTTTTTT.

CDR3 sequence (DNA): TGTGCCAGCAGTCCTGGTGACAGGGTAACAGATACGCAGTATTTT. The encoded protein is CASSPGDRVTDTQYF. The chain uses TRBV28 and TRBJ2-3; 7 bases fit TRBD1. Germline V gene data show CDR1 as MDHEN and CDR2 as SYDVKM. V was clipped by 5 bases and J by 3 bases; unmatched bases: 8. The CDR3 has 15 amino acids.

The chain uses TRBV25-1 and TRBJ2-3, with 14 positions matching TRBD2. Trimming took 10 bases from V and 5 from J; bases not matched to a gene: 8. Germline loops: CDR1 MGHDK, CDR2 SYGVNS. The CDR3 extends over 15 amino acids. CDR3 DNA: TGTGCCACCCGACTAGCGGGGGGGCTGGTAGATACGCAGTATTTT. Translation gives CATRLAGGLVDTQYF.